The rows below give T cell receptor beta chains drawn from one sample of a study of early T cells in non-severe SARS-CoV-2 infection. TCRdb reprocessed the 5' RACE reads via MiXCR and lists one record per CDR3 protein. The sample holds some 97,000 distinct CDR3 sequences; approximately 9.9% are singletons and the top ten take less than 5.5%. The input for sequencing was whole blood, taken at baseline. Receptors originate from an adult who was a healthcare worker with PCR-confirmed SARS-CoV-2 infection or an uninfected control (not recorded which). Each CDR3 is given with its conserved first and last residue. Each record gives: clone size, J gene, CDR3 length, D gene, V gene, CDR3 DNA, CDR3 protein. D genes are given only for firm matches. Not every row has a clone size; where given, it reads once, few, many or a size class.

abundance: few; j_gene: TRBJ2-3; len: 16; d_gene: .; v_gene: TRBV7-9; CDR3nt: TGTGCCAGCAGCAACGCCCGGGTAGCCAGCACAGATACGCAGTATTTT; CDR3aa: CASSNARVASTDTQYF
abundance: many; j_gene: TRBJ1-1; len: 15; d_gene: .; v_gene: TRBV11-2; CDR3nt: TGTGCCAGCAGCTTAGTAAAGACTTCGAACACTGAAGCTTTCTTT; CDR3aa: CASSLVKTSNTEAFF
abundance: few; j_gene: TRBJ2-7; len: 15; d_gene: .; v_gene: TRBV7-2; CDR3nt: TGTGCCAGCAGCTCGGCGGTACAGGTTTTCACCGAGCAGTACTTC; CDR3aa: CASSSAVQVFTEQYF
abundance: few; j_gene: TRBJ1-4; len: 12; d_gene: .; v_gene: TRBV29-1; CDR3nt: TGCAGCGTGGGACGCGAGGCCGAAAAACTGTTTTTT; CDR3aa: CSVGREAEKLFF
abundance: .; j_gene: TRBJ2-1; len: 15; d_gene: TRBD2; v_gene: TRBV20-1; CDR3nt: TGCAGTGCTAGGAGGTCTAGCGGGAGGGACAATGAGCAGTTCTTC; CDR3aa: CSARRSSGRDNEQFF
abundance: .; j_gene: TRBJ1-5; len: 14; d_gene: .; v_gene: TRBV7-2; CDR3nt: TGTGCCAGCAGCTTATCAGTCAGTAATCAGCCCCAGCATTTT; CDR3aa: CASSLSVSNQPQHF
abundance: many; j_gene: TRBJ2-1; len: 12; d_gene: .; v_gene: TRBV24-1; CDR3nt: TGTGCCACCAGTGATCCGGGACTCCCCCCGTTCTTC; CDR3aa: CATSDPGLPPFF
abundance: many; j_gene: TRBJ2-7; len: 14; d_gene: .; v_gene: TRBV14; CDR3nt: TGTGCCAGCAGCCCCTCCGTTGTGGCCTACGAGCAGTACTTC; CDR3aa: CASSPSVVAYEQYF
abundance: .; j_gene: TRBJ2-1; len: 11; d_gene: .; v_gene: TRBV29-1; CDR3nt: TGCAGCGTTGAGCGACGAGGTGAGCAGTTCTTC; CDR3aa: CSVERRGEQFF
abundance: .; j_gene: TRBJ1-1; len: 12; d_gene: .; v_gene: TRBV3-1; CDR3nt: TGTGCCAGCAGCCAAGTTACGGGGGGAGCTTTCTTT; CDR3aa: CASSQVTGGAFF
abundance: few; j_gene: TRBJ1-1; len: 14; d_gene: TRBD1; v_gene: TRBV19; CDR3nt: TGTGCCAGTACCCTGACAGGGGGTTTGACTGAAGCTTTCTTT; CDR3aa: CASTLTGGLTEAFF
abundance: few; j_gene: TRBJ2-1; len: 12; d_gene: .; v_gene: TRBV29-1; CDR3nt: TGCAGCGTGATAAGCTCCTACAATGAGCAGTTCTTC; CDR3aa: CSVISSYNEQFF
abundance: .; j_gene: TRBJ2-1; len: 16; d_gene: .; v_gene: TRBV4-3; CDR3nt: TGCGCCAGCAGCCAAGATCACCAGGACGACTACAATGAGCAGTTCTTC; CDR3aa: CASSQDHQDDYNEQFF
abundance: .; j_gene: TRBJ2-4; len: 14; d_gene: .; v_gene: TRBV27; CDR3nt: TGTGCCAGCAGCAAGACGGGCGAAGTCGACATTCAGTACTTC; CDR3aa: CASSKTGEVDIQYF
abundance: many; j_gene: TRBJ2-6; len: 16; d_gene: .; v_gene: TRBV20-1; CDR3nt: TGCAGTGCTAGAGATCGGAGGGGCTCTGGGGCCAACGTCCTGACTTTC; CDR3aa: CSARDRRGSGANVLTF
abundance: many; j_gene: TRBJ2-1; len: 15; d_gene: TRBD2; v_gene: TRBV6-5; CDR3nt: TGTGCCAGCATCAAACTAGCGGGAGTTGGGAATGAGCAGTTCTTC; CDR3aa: CASIKLAGVGNEQFF
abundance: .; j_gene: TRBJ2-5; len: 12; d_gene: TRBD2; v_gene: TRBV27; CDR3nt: TGTGCCAGCGGGAGGGCCTACGAGACCCAGTACTTC; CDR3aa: CASGRAYETQYF
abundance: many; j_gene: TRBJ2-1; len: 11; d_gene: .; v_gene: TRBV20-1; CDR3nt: TGCAGTGCTAGAGTAGCTCGTGAGCAGTTCTTC; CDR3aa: CSARVAREQFF
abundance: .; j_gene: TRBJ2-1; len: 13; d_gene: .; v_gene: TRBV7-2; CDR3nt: TGTGCCAGCAGTCGACTAGTTCCGGGTGAGCAGTTCTTC; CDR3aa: CASSRLVPGEQFF
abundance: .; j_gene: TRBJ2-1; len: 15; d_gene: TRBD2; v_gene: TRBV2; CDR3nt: TGTGCCAGCAGTGAAAACGGGGGGGCGTCTAATGAGCAGTTCTTC; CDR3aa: CASSENGGASNEQFF
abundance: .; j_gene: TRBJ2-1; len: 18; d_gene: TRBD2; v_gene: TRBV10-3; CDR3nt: TGTGCCATCAGTTCCTCAGGGGGAAGGGGACTAGCGGGAGGAGCGCAGTTCTTC; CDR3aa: CAISSSGGRGLAGGAQFF
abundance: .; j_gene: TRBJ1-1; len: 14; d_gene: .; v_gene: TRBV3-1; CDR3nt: TGTGCCAGCAGCCAAACCGGGGTGAACACTGAAGCTTTCTTT; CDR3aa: CASSQTGVNTEAFF
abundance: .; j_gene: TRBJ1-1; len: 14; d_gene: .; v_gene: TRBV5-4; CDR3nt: TGTGCCAGCAGCTTGGACGCCTTGGGGACTGAAGCTTTCTTT; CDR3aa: CASSLDALGTEAFF
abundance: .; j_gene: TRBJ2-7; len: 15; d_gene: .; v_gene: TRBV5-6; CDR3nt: TGTGCCAGCAGCTTGGGAGGGGCGTGCTCCTACGAGCAGTACTTC; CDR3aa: CASSLGGACSYEQYF
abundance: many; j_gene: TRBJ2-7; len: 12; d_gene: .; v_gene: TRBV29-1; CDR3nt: TGCAGCGTTGATAAGGGACGAGACGAGCAGTACTTC; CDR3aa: CSVDKGRDEQYF
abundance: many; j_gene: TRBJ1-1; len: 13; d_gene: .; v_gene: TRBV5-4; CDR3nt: TGTGCCAGCAGCCCGCGACCCAACACTGAAGCTTTCTTT; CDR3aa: CASSPRPNTEAFF
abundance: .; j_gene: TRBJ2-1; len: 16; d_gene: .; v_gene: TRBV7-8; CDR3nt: TGTGCCAGCAGCTTAGAGGGGGGGGCCCCCCACAATGAGCAGTTCTTC; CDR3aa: CASSLEGGAPHNEQFF
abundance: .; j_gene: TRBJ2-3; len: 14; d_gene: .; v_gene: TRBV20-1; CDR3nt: TGCAGTCCCTTTCTCGCGGGGCAGGCAGATACGCAGTATTTT; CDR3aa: CSPFLAGQADTQYF
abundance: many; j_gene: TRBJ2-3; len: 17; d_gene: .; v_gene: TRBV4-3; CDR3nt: TGCGCCAGCAGCGTAGAGGCCCAGGTCTACAACAAAGATACGCAGTATTTT; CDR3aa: CASSVEAQVYNKDTQYF
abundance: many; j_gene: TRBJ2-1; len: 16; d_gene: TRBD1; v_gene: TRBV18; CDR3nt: TGTGCCAGCTCACCACCGGGACAGAGCTCCTACAATGAGCAGTTCTTC; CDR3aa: CASSPPGQSSYNEQFF
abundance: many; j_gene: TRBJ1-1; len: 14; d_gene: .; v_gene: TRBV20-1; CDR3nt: TGCAGTGTTGAGAAGGGGCAGGTCTTCGGTGAAGCTTTCTTT; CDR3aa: CSVEKGQVFGEAFF
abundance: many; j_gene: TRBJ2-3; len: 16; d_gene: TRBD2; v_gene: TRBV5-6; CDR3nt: TGTGCCAGCAGCTTGGAAGCGGGAGGGGAAGCAGATACGCAGTATTTT; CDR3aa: CASSLEAGGEADTQYF
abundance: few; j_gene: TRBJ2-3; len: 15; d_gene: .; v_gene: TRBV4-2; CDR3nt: TGTGCCAGCAGCCAAGACGAGACTAGCACAGATACGCAGTATTTT; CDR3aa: CASSQDETSTDTQYF
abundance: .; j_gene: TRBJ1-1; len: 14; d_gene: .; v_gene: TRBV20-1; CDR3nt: TGCAGTGCTAACGGTATAGGGGACCACACTGAAGCTTTCTTT; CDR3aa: CSANGIGDHTEAFF
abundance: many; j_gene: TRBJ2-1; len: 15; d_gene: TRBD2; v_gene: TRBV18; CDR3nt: TGTGCCAGCTCATGGACTAGCGGAAGTTACAATGAGCAGTTCTTC; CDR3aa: CASSWTSGSYNEQFF
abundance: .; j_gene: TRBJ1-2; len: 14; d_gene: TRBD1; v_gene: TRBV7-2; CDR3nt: TGTGTCAGCAGCTTAGCGGGACAGGGATATGGCTACACCTTC; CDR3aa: CVSSLAGQGYGYTF
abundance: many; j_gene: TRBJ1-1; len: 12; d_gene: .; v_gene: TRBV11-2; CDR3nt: TGTGCCAGCAGCACCTCAAACACTGAAGCTTTCTTT; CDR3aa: CASSTSNTEAFF
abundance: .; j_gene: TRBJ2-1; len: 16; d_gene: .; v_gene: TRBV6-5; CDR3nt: TGTGCCAGCAGTTACTCATGGGGGCGCCCCTACAATGAGCAGTTCTTC; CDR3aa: CASSYSWGRPYNEQFF
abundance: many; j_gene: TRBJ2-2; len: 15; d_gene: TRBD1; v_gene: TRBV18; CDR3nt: TGTGCCAGCTCACCGGGACAGACGAACACCGGGGAGCTGTTTTTT; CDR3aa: CASSPGQTNTGELFF
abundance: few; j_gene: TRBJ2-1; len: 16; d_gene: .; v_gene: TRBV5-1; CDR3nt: TGCGCCAGCAGCTTTTTCAGGGAGCAGGCCTACAATGAGCAGTTCTTC; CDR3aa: CASSFFREQAYNEQFF
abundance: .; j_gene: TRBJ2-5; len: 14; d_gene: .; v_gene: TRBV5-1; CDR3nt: TGCGCCAGCAGCTTGGGACAGACTCAAGAGACCCAGTACTTC; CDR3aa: CASSLGQTQETQYF
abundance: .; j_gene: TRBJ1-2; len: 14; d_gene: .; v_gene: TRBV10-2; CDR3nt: TGCGCCAGCAGTGAAAGGGCGTCGGGCTATGGCTACACCTTC; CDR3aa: CASSERASGYGYTF
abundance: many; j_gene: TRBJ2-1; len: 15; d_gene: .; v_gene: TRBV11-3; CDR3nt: TGTGCCAGCAGCCTCCGGTTTGGAGGCTACAATGAGCAGTTCTTC; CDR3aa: CASSLRFGGYNEQFF
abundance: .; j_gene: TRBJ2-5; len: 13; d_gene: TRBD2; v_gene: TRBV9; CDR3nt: TGTGCCAGCAGCGTAGGACTAGCAGAGACCCAGTACTTC; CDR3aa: CASSVGLAETQYF
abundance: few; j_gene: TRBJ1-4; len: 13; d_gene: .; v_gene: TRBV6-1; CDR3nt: TGTGCCAGCCGCATCGACAAGAACGAAAAACTGTTTTTT; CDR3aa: CASRIDKNEKLFF
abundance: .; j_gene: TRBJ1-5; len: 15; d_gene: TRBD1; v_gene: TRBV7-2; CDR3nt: TGTGCCAGCAGCCCTCTAGGACAGGGGAACCAGCCCCAGCATTTT; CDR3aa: CASSPLGQGNQPQHF
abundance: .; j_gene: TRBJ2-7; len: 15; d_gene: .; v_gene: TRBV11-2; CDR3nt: TGTGCCAGCAGCTTCCGGGACGGTGTGTTATACGAGCAGTACTTC; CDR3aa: CASSFRDGVLYEQYF
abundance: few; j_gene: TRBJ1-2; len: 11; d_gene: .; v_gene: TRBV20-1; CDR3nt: TGCAGTGCTAGATTAGTTGGTGGCTACACCTTC; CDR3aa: CSARLVGGYTF
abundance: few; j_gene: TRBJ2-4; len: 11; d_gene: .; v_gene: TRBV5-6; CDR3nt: TGTGCCAGCAGCTCCACCGGGACTCAGTACTTC; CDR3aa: CASSSTGTQYF
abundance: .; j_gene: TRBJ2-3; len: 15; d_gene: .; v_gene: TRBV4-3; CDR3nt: TGCGCCAGCAGCCAAGATCGAGTAGGATCAGATACGCAGTATTTT; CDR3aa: CASSQDRVGSDTQYF
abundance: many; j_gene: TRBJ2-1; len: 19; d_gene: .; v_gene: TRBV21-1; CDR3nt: TGTGCCAGCAGCAAGAGACGAGCGGGGGACAGGGTGGAGGCGGATGAGCAGTTCTTC; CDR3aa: CASSKRRAGDRVEADEQFF
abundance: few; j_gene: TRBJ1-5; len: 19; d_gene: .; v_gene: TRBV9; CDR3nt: TGTGCCAGCAGCGTAGTTGGGGGCGGTTTTCGTGTTTGCAATCAGCCCCAGCATTTT; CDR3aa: CASSVVGGGFRVCNQPQHF